What follows are 22 T cell receptor beta chains derived from one specimen sequenced in a study of T cell changes during pregnancy in multiple sclerosis. Repertoires were generated with immunoSEQ multiplex PCR, while TCRdb's copy carries only in-frame clones and drops some. The data contain about 110,000 clones, 90% to 95% of them singletons. Sequences were derived from peripheral blood, sampled after pregnancy. The origin of the receptors is a female donor with multiple sclerosis, enrolled in a pregnancy study.

In its sample, this clone was seen once. At one of its ends the junction is not consistent with the germline gene, which may arise from a read error. The chain has TRBV30 and TRBJ1-2, with D hard to call. This CDR3 region has 8 residues. The germline gives CDR1 GTSNPN, CDR2 SVGIG (reference sequence). The DNA of the CDR3 is TGTGCCTGGAGCGGGATAGGCTTC. It yields the protein CAWSGIGF.

The chain joins TRBV11-2 to TRBJ1-2; D is perhaps TRBD1 (5 bases). The V end lost 5 bases, the J end lost 0 bases, and 13 bases lay between the germline ends. Germline CDR1 and CDR2: SGHAT and FQNNGV. The CDR3 totals 15 residues. CDR3 nucleotide sequence: TGTGCCAGCAGCCCTGGGACGGGAGCTAACTATGGCTACACCTTC. It specifies CASSPGTGANYGYTF.

V gene TRBV7-2 combines with J gene TRBJ2-2; the D gene is possibly TRBD2 (6 bases). The length of the CDR3 is 18 residues. V dropped 3 bases and J dropped 7 bases, with 24 bases sitting between them. In germline, CDR1 is SGHTA, CDR2 FQGNSA. The CDR3 DNA follows: TGTGCCAGCAGCTTTTCCCCCCCGGGCGGGGCGGCGGGCGGGGAGCTGTTTTTT. Its protein is CASSFSPPGGAAGGELFF.

The chain carries TRBV7-6 and TRBJ1-6; D ambiguous. There are 15 residues in the CDR3. V was pared by 0 bases and J by 9 bases, with 12 bases between. Per germline, CDR1 SGHVS and CDR2 FNYEAQ. CDR3 DNA sequence: TGTGCCAGCAGCTTAGCGCCAGAGGGAAGTTCACCCCTCCACTTT. Its protein product is CASSLAPEGSSPLHF.

The table lists this clone with a count of one. This chain connects TRBV6-1 to TRBJ1-5; maybe TRBD1 (5 bases). The CDR3 consists of 14 residues. In germline, CDR1 is MNHNS, CDR2 SASEGT. V shed 5 bases and J shed 5 bases, with 13 bases lying between them. The CDR3 region is CASSNWGGYQPQHF. CDR3 coding DNA: TGTGCCAGCAGTAATTGGGGCGGTTATCAGCCCCAGCATTTT.

The V call is TRBV10-3, the J call TRBJ1-2, with TRBD1 matching 10 bases. CDR1 and CDR2 (germline): ENHRY, SYGVKD. This CDR3 is 14 amino acids long. With 0 bases clipped from V and 8 bases from J, the junction kept 3 bases outside the gene matches. CDR3 region: CAISESGTGEGYTF. The CDR3 bases are TGTGCCATCAGTGAGTCCGGGACAGGGGAAGGCTACACCTTC.

The chain is built from TRBV11-2 and TRBJ1-2; TRBD1 aligns across 9 bases. The CDR3 consists of 14 residues. Germline CDR1 is SGHAT and CDR2 is FQNNGV. The junction had 6 bases not matched to a gene; V was cut back by 5 bases and J by 5 bases. The CDR3 sequence is CASSPTGGEYGYTF. The CDR3 DNA reads as TGTGCCAGCAGCCCGACAGGGGGGGAATATGGCTACACCTTC. The full variable domain, with the rest looked up from reference TRBV11-2 and TRBJ1-2, is EAGVAQSPRYKIIEKRQSVAFWCNPISGHATLYWYQQILGQGPKLLIQFQNNGVVDDSQLPKDRFSAERLKGVDSTLKIQPAKLEDSAVYLCASSPTGGEYGYTFGSGTRLTVV.

This rearrangement joins TRBV4-1 to TRBJ1-1; tentative D call: TRBD1 (6 bases). This CDR3 region has 13 residues. Germline CDR1 is MGHRA and CDR2 is YSYEKL. V was shortened by 4 bases and J by 3 bases, with 9 bases between the two germline ends. As DNA, the CDR3 is TGCGCCAGCAGCCCTCCAGGGGACACTGAAGCTTTCTTT. Its translation: CASSPPGDTEAFF.

This sequence joins TRBV6-6 and TRBJ2-6, with a tentative D call TRBD1 (6 bases). Looked up from germline, CDR1 is MNHNY and CDR2 is SVGAGI (reference sequence). This CDR3 region has 16 residues. Trimming took 6 bases from V and 2 from J, leaving 14 bases between them. CDR3 region: CASRKAPGAGANVLTF. In DNA, the CDR3 is TGTGCCAGCAGAAAAGCCCCAGGGGCTGGGGCCAACGTCCTGACTTTC.

This clone was observed a single time. At one end, the junction sequence differs from germline, possibly due to a read error. The chain carries TRBV6-6 and TRBJ1-1; the D is unclear. Germline CDR1 and CDR2: MNHNY and SVGAGI (reference sequence). This CDR3 has 10 amino acids. CDR3 sequence (DNA): TGTGCCAGCACCCACTCTCCCGTTTCTTTT. Encoded protein: CASTHSPVSF.

The chain combines TRBV27 with TRBJ1-5, with 9 bases lining up with TRBD1. The V and J ends lost 5 bases and 1 base, in that order; junction bases with no gene match: 3. Germline-derived CDR1 and CDR2 are MNHEY and SMNVEV (reference sequence). This CDR3 is built from 15 residues. Written as DNA, the CDR3 is TGTGCCAGCAGTCCGGGGACAGGGAGCAATCAGCCCCAGCATTTT. It is translated as CASSPGTGSNQPQHF.

This chain uses TRBV6-1 with TRBJ2-5; the D gene is possibly TRBD2 (7 bases). The CDR3 runs to 14 residues. The V end was cut by 6 bases, the J end by 2 bases, with 13 bases between. CDR1 is MNHNS and CDR2 is SASEGT in the germline V gene. The CDR3 DNA is TGTGCCAGCAGAGTCGGGGGGCCTCAAGAGACCCAGTACTTC. It codes for CASRVGGPQETQYF.

The rearrangement uses TRBV13 and TRBJ2-1; 9 bases agree with TRBD2. Germline V gene data show CDR1 as PRHDT and CDR2 as FYEKMQ (reference sequence). V trimming: 5 bases; J trimming: 8 bases; junction bases outside the gene matches: 10. The CDR3 is 15 residues long. The CDR3 coding sequence is TGTGCCAGCAGCCCCCCGGGGAGCGGGGGGTATGAGCAGTTCTTC. Translated, it gives CASSPPGSGGYEQFF.

V gene TRBV6-5 combines with J gene TRBJ2-5, with D hard to call. Germline loops: CDR1 MNHEY, CDR2 SVGAGI. The length of the CDR3 is 16 residues. V lost 3 bases and J 3 bases, leaving 17 bases between the germline ends. CDR3 DNA sequence: TGTGCCAGCAGTTATTCTTTCCAGGCTTTGGAAGAGACCCAGTACTTC. The encoded protein is CASSYSFQALEETQYF.

The chain combines TRBV6-6 with TRBJ2-1; D is undetermined. With 6 bases removed from V and 0 bases from J, the gap between germline ends came to 9 bases. CDR3 length: 14 amino acids. Germline lookup yields CDR1 MNHNY and CDR2 SVGAGI (reference sequence). This chain's CDR3 is CASSRLYSYNEQFF. CDR3 coding DNA: TGTGCCAGCAGCCGGTTGTACTCCTACAATGAGCAGTTCTTC.

This chain uses TRBV7-9 with TRBJ2-5; TRBD2 aligns across 12 bases. The germline gives CDR1 SEHNR, CDR2 FQNEAQ (reference sequence). This CDR3 is 19 amino acids long. V shed 5 bases and J 1 base; nucleotides not matched to a gene: 14. CDR3 nucleotides: TGTGCCAGCAGCCGAGGACTAGCGGGGCGAACGTTCTCCCAAGAGACCCAGTACTTC. It translates to CASSRGLAGRTFSQETQYF.

V is TRBV19 and J is TRBJ2-1, with TRBD2 identical over 13 bases. The CDR3 length is 18 residues. Trimming cost V 5 bases and J 4 bases; bases outside gene matches: 11. Germline CDR1 is LNHDA and CDR2 is SQIVND (reference sequence). In DNA form, the CDR3 reads TGTGCCAGTAGTTCAGGGACTAGCGGGGTCCCTTCATACAATGAGCAGTTCTTC. Its translation: CASSSGTSGVPSYNEQFF.

The V call is TRBV2, the J call TRBJ2-7, with 9 bases that match TRBD1. The CDR3 loop spans 14 amino acids. V shed 6 bases and J 7 bases; nucleotides not matched to a gene: 10. CDR1 SNHLY and CDR2 FYNNEI come from the germline V gene. CDR3 nucleotides: TGTGCCAGCAGGGGACAGGGCGTCCCGTGGGAGCAGTACTTC. Translation gives CASRGQGVPWEQYF. The entire variable domain, with the rest obtained from reference TRBV2 and TRBJ2-7, is as follows: EPEVTQTPSHQVTQMGQEVILRCVPISNHLYFYWYRQILGQKVEFLVSFYNNEISEKSEIFDDQFSVERPDGSNFTLKIRSTKLEDSAMYFCASRGQGVPWEQYFGPGTRLTVT.

The chain uses TRBV27 and TRBJ1-1, with TRBD1 as a possible D gene (5 bases). The germline V and J ends were trimmed by 6 bases and 3 bases, with 20 bases remaining between them. This CDR3 contains 16 residues. Germline values: CDR1 MNHEY, CDR2 SMNVEV (reference sequence). The CDR3 protein is CASRLGGGNRHTEAFF. Here the CDR3 DNA reads TGTGCCAGCAGGCTAGGCGGGGGAAATCGGCACACTGAAGCTTTCTTT.

The V gene is TRBV29-1, the J gene TRBJ1-2; D is perhaps TRBD1 (5 bases). The V gene lost 4 bases and the J gene lost 1 base, with 10 bases spanning the gap. The CDR3 runs 13 residues. The V gene's germline CDR1 is SQVTM and CDR2 ANQGSEA. Written as DNA, the CDR3 is TGCAGCGTTGCCAGGGAGGGTAACTATGGCTACACCTTC. As protein: CSVAREGNYGYTF.

J is TRBJ2-5 and V is TRBV7-9; 7 nucleotides match TRBD1. V was pared by 5 bases and J by 0 bases, with 6 bases of the junction left unmatched. CDR3 length: 15 residues. Germline V lookup: CDR1 SEHNR, CDR2 FQNEAQ (reference sequence). CDR3 nucleotide sequence: TGTGCCAGCAGCCGACTCAGGGGGAACCAAGAGACCCAGTACTTC. Translating it yields CASSRLRGNQETQYF.

The chain recombines TRBV9 with TRBJ1-4; 8 bases match TRBD1. From germline, CDR1 is SGDLS and CDR2 YYNGEE. The junction had 7 bases not matched to a gene; V was cut back by 4 bases and J by 11 bases. This CDR3 is 13 amino acids long. CDR3 DNA sequence: TGTGCCAGCAGCCCTTCGACAGGGGTGAAACTGTTTTTT. It translates to CASSPSTGVKLFF.